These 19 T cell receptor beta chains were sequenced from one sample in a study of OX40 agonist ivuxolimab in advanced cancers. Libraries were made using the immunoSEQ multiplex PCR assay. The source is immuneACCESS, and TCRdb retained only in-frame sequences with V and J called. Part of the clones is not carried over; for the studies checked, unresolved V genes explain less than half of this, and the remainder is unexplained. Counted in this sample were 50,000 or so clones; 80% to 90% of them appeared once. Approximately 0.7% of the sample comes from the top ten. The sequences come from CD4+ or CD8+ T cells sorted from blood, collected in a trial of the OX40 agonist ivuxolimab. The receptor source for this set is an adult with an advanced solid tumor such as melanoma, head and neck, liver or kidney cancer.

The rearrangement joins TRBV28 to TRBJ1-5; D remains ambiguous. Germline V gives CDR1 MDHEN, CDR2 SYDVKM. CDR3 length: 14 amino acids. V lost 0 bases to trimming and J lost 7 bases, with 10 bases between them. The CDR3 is CASSLWAGGQPQHF. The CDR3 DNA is TGTGCCAGCAGTTTATGGGCAGGAGGACAGCCCCAGCATTTT.

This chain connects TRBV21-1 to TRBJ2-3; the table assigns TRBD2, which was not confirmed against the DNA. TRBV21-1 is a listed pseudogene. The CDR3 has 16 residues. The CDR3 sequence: CASSIKDFFPTDTQYF. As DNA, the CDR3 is TGTGCCAGCAGCATCAAGGACTTCTTCCCCACAGATACGCAGTATTTT.

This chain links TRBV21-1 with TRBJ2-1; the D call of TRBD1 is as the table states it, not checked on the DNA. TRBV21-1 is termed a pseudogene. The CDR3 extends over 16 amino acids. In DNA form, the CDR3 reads TGTGCCAGTCCTACTTCCGGGACAGGTTTTCTCTATGAGCAGTTCTTC. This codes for CASPTSGTGFLYEQFF.

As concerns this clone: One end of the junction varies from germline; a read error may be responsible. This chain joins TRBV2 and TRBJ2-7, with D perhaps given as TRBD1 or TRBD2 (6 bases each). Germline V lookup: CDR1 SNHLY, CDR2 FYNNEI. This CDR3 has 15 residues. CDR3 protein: CASSEGGPTGDEQYF. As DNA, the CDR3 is TGTGCCAGCAGCGAAGGGGGGCCGACCGGGGACGAGCAGTACTTC.

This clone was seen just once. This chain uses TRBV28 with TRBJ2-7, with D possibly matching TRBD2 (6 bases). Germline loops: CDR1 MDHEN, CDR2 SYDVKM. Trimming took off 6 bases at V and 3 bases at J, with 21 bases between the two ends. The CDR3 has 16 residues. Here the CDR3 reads CASSLSLGTLDYEQYF. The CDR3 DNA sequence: TGTGCCAGCAGCTTAAGCCTCGGGACTTTGGACTACGAGCAGTACTTC. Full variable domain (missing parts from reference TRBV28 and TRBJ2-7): DVKVTQSSRYLVKRTGEKVFLECVQDMDHENMFWYRQDPGLGLRLIYFSYDVKMKEKGDIPEGYSVSREKKERFSLILESASTNQTSMYLCASSLSLGTLDYEQYFGPGTRLTVT.

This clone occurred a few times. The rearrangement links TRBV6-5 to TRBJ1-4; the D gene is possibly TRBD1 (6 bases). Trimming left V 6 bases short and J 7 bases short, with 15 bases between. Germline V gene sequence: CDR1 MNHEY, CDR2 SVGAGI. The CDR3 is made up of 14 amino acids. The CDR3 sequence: CASREDRKVEKLFF. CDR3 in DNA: TGTGCCAGCAGGGAGGACAGAAAAGTTGAAAAACTGTTTTTT.

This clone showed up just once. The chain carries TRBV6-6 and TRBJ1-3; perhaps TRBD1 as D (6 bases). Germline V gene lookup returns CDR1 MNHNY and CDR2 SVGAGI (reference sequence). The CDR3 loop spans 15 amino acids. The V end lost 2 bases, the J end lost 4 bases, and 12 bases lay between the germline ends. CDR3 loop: CASSYPTGGGNTIYF. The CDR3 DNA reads TGTGCCAGCAGTTACCCGACGGGGGGCGGAAACACCATATATTTT.

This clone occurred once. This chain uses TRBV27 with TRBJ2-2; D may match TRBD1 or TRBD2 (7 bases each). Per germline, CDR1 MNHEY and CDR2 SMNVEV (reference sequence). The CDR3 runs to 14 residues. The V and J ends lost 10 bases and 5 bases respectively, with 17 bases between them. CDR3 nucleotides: TGTGCCACCATGTGGCAGGGGGGGACCGGGGAGCTGTTTTTT. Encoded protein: CATMWQGGTGELFF.

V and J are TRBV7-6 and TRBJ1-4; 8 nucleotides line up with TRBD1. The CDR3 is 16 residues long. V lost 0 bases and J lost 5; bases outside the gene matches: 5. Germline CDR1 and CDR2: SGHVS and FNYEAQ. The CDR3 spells CASSLAQDRANEKLFF. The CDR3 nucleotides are TGTGCCAGCAGCTTAGCCCAGGACAGGGCCAATGAAAAACTGTTTTTT.

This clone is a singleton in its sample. Here the CDR3 DNA reads TGTGCCAGCTCACCATCAGGGCGGAATGAGCAGTTCTTC. This gives the protein CASSPSGRNEQFF. The chain combines TRBV18 with TRBJ2-1, with D tentatively TRBD1 (5 bases). The germline CDR1 and CDR2 sequences are KGHSH and LQKENI. Trimming left V 2 bases short and J 7 bases short, with 9 bases between. The CDR3 sequence is 13 residues long.

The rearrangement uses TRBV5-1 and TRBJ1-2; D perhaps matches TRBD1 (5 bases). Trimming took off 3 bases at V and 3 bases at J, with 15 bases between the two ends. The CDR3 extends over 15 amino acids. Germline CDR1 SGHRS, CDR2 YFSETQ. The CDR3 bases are TGCGCCAGCAGCTCCGGACACGGGGCGGACTATGGCTACACCTTC. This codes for CASSSGHGADYGYTF.

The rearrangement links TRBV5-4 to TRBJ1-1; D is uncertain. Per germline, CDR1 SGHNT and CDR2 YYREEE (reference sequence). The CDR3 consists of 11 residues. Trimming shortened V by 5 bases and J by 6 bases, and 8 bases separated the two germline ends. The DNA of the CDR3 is TGTGCCAGCAGTTTTATCCCTGAAGCTTTCTTT. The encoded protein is CASSFIPEAFF.

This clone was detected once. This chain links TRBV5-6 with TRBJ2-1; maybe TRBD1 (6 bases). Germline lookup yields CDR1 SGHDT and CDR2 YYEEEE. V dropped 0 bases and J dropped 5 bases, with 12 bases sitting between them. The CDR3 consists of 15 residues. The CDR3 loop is CASSLEQGSHNEQFF. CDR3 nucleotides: TGTGCCAGCAGCTTGGAACAGGGATCCCACAATGAGCAGTTCTTC.

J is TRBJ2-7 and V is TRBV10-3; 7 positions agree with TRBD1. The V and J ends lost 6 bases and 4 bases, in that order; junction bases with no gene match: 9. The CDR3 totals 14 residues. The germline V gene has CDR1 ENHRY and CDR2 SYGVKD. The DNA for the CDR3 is TGTGCCATCAGGATTTCGACAGGGAGTTACGAGCAGTACTTC. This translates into CAIRISTGSYEQYF.

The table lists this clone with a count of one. CDR3 in DNA: TGCGCCAGCAGTGGGGACAGCAAAGAGACCCAGTACTTC. Encoded protein: CASSGDSKETQYF. This sequence joins TRBV10-1 and TRBJ2-5; 7 bases line up with TRBD1. Germline V gene data show CDR1 as WNHNN and CDR2 as SYGVQD (reference sequence). J lost 3 bases, V lost 4 bases, and 2 bases had no gene match. This CDR3 is 13 amino acids long.

The CDR3 DNA reads TGTGCCACCAGCAGAGATTACCGGGACAGGGGAAGATACGAGCAGTACTTC. Its translation: CATSRDYRDRGRYEQYF. The rearrangement uses TRBV15 and TRBJ2-7; 10 bases match TRBD1. With V trimmed by 0 bases and J by 4 bases, 9 bases remained unmatched. The V gene's germline CDR1 is LNHNV and CDR2 YYDKDF (reference sequence). The CDR3 sequence is 17 residues long.

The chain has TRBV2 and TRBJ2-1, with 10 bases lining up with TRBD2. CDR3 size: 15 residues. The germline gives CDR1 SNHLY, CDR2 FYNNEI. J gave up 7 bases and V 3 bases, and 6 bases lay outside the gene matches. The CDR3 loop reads CASSESSGGGNEQFF. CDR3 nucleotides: TGTGCCAGCAGTGAGTCTAGCGGGGGTGGAAATGAGCAGTTCTTC.

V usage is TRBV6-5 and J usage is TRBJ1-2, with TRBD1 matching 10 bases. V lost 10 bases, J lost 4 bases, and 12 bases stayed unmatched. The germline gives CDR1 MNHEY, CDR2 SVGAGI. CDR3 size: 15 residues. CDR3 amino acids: CATRPPTGGSYGYTF. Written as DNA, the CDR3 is TGTGCCACTCGCCCCCCGACAGGGGGCAGCTATGGCTACACCTTC.

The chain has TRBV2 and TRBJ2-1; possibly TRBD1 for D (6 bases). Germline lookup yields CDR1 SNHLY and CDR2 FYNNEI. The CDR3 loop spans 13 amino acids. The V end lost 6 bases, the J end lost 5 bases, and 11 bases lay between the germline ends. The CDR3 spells CASRGTLNNEQFF. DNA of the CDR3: TGTGCCAGCAGAGGGACACTCAACAATGAGCAGTTCTTC. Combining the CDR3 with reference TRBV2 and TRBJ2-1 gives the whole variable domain EPEVTQTPSHQVTQMGQEVILRCVPISNHLYFYWYRQILGQKVEFLVSFYNNEISEKSEIFDDQFSVERPDGSNFTLKIRSTKLEDSAMYFCASRGTLNNEQFFGPGTRLTVL.